The 17 T cell receptor beta chains presented below share a single source sample, sequenced in a study of cytomegalovirus exposure and HLA in healthy donors. The PCR was carried out with 60 Vbeta primers and 13 Jbeta primers. Clones were sequenced by immunoSEQ multiplex PCR, and TCRdb holds only the in-frame ones, with some missing. In the table there are 90,000 or so clones, roughly 82% of which are singletons. The sequencing input was PBMCs. The receptors shown here come from a man aged 30-40 years in good health and CMV-seropositive.

This chain links TRBV12-1 with TRBJ2-1; the table's D gene call, TRBD2, was not cross checked with the DNA. TRBV12-1 is deemed a pseudogene. This CDR3 has 16 residues. CDR3 sequence: CASSFALRYSYNEQFF. Here the CDR3 DNA reads TGTGCCAGCAGCTTTGCGTTGCGTTACTCCTACAATGAGCAGTTCTTC.

The chain combines TRBV18 with TRBJ2-7; 7 bases fit TRBD1. This CDR3 has 14 residues. Per the germline V gene, CDR1 is KGHSH and CDR2 is LQKENI. V gave up 3 bases and J gave up 3 bases; unmatched junction bases: 5. The CDR3 DNA reads TGTGCCAGCTCACCGGCAGGGGACAGCTACGAGCAGTACTTC. This gives the protein CASSPAGDSYEQYF.

The chain recombines TRBV25-1 with TRBJ2-1; D unresolved. V gave up 3 bases and J gave up 2 bases, with 11 bases separating them. The CDR3 spans 15 residues. CDR1 MGHDK and CDR2 SYGVNS come from the germline V gene. The CDR3 sequence is CASSDHVLAYNEQFF. CDR3 coding DNA: TGTGCCAGCAGTGATCACGTTTTAGCCTACAATGAGCAGTTCTTC.

There are a few counts of this clone. The genes are TRBV28 and TRBJ1-1, with D perhaps matching TRBD1 (5 bases). The CDR3 is 14 amino acids. Germline-derived CDR1 and CDR2 are MDHEN and SYDVKM. Between the trimmed V and J ends, which lost 4 bases and 0 bases, there was a span of 9 bases. CDR3 bases: TGTGCCAGCAGTTCCGGACACCTGAACACTGAAGCTTTCTTT. This gives the protein CASSSGHLNTEAFF. The entire variable domain, with the rest obtained from reference TRBV28 and TRBJ1-1, is as follows: DVKVTQSSRYLVKRTGEKVFLECVQDMDHENMFWYRQDPGLGLRLIYFSYDVKMKEKGDIPEGYSVSREKKERFSLILESASTNQTSMYLCASSSGHLNTEAFFGQGTRLTVV.

J is TRBJ2-2 and V is TRBV9, with 7 nucleotides matching TRBD2. The CDR3 loop spans 17 amino acids. From germline, CDR1 is SGDLS and CDR2 YYNGEE. V shed 4 bases, J shed 3 bases, and the junction held 12 bases outside the gene matches. The CDR3 reads CASSPTPAGVDTGELFF. The CDR3 coding sequence is TGTGCCAGCAGCCCAACCCCTGCGGGAGTAGACACCGGGGAGCTGTTTTTT. Drawing the rest from reference TRBV9 and TRBJ2-2, the complete variable domain is DSGVTQTPKHLITATGQRVTLRCSPRSGDLSVYWYQQSLDQGLQFLIQYYNGEERAKGNILERFSAQQFPDLHSELNLSSLELGDSALYFCASSPTPAGVDTGELFFGEGSRLTVL.

J is TRBJ2-7 and V is TRBV27; 7 bases agree with TRBD1. The germline CDR1 and CDR2 sequences are MNHEY and SMNVEV (reference sequence). The junction had 8 bases not matched to a gene; V was cut back by 5 bases and J by 4 bases. CDR3 length: 14 amino acids. Here the CDR3 reads CASSPGTVYYEQYF. DNA of the CDR3: TGTGCCAGCAGTCCCGGGACAGTATATTACGAGCAGTACTTC.

V is TRBV7-2 and J is TRBJ2-5; D is unclear. Germline V gene data show CDR1 as SGHTA and CDR2 as FQGNSA. This CDR3 is 14 amino acids long. V lost 5 bases and J 1 base, leaving 11 bases between the germline ends. The CDR3 sequence: CASSISVFQETQYF. CDR3 DNA: TGTGCCAGCAGCATCAGCGTATTCCAAGAGACCCAGTACTTC.

V and J are TRBV9 and TRBJ2-7; a weak D match, TRBD2 (6 bases). Germline V gene sequence: CDR1 SGDLS, CDR2 YYNGEE. V lost 4 bases to trimming and J lost 4 bases, with 18 bases between them. The length of the CDR3 is 15 residues. CDR3 amino acids: CASSPRLGGSYEQYF. DNA for the CDR3: TGTGCCAGCAGCCCACGACTAGGCGGGTCATACGAGCAGTACTTC. The whole variable domain, remainder taken from reference TRBV9 and TRBJ2-7, is DSGVTQTPKHLITATGQRVTLRCSPRSGDLSVYWYQQSLDQGLQFLIQYYNGEERAKGNILERFSAQQFPDLHSELNLSSLELGDSALYFCASSPRLGGSYEQYFGPGTRLTVT.

The chain couples TRBV29-1 to TRBJ2-5; D may be TRBD2 (6 bases). The J call is uncertain, as TRBJ2-7 better fits the DNA end. Germline V CDR1 and CDR2: SQVTM, ANQGSEA. CDR3 length: 14 amino acids. CDR3 residues: CSATEGGISYEQYF. CDR3 in DNA: TGCAGCGCTACTGAGGGAGGCATATCTTACGAGCAGTACTTC.

The J gene is TRBJ2-7, the V gene TRBV6-1; TRBD2 matches at 10 bases. The CDR3 consists of 16 residues. V trimming: 3 bases; J trimming: 7 bases; junction bases outside the gene matches: 12. Germline loops: CDR1 MNHNS, CDR2 SASEGT. In nucleotides, the CDR3 is TGTGCCAGCAGTGACCCCCTAGCGGGGGAGCCTGGGGAGCAGTACTTC. This sequence encodes CASSDPLAGEPGEQYF.

Notes on this clone: Its ends do not fully match the called genes, so a read error is possible. The chain is built from TRBV7-9 and TRBJ2-5; possibly TRBD2 for D (6 bases). The V gene's germline CDR1 is SEHNR and CDR2 FQNEAQ (reference sequence). The CDR3 has 12 amino acids. Written as DNA, the CDR3 is TGTTCCAGCAGCCCGGAGGGCGAGACCCAGTACTTC. It translates to CSSSPEGETQYF.

V is TRBV9 and J is TRBJ2-7; D ambiguous. CDR1 is SGDLS and CDR2 is YYNGEE in the germline V gene. Trimming stripped 4 bases from V and 5 bases from J, with 22 bases between. The CDR3 is 16 amino acids. The CDR3 spells CASSPSSPGSVDEQYF. CDR3 coding DNA: TGTGCCAGCAGCCCAAGCTCACCGGGTTCGGTTGACGAGCAGTACTTC.

The V call is TRBV30, the J call TRBJ2-7; a weak D match, TRBD1 (6 bases). V lost 0 bases to trimming and J lost 4 bases, with 13 bases between them. This CDR3 is built from 14 residues. Germline-derived CDR1 and CDR2 are GTSNPN and SVGIG (reference sequence). The CDR3 sequence is CAWSVGAGAYEQYF. The DNA for the CDR3 is TGTGCCTGGAGTGTAGGTGCAGGGGCATACGAGCAGTACTTC.

V gene TRBV30 combines with J gene TRBJ1-6; 10 bases line up with TRBD1. Germline loops: CDR1 GTSNPN, CDR2 SVGIG (reference sequence). CDR3 length: 18 residues. After removal of 4 bases from V and 9 bases from J, the junction contained 18 bases not matched to a gene. CDR3 sequence reads: CAWNRDRGFLARGSPLHF. CDR3 sequence (DNA): TGTGCCTGGAACCGGGACAGGGGATTTCTAGCACGAGGTTCACCCCTCCACTTT.

V is TRBV7-6 and J is TRBJ1-1; a weak D match, TRBD1 (5 bases). CDR3 size: 13 residues. Trimming stripped 6 bases from V and 1 base from J, with 9 bases between. Germline V lookup: CDR1 SGHVS, CDR2 FNYEAQ. CDR3 nucleotide sequence: TGTGCCAGCAGGAAACAGGCGAACACTGAAGCTTTCTTT. This sequence encodes CASRKQANTEAFF. Drawing the rest from reference TRBV7-6 and TRBJ1-1, the complete variable domain is GAGVSQSPRYKVTKRGQDVALRCDPISGHVSLYWYRQALGQGPEFLTYFNYEAQQDKSGLPNDRFSAERPEGSISTLTIQRTEQRDSAMYRCASRKQANTEAFFGQGTRLTVV.

J is TRBJ2-7 and V is TRBV6-4; 9 bases are shared with TRBD1. This CDR3 has 14 amino acids. From germline, CDR1 is MRHNA and CDR2 SNTAGT. The trim removed 6 bases at V and 2 bases at J, leaving 5 bases unmatched. The CDR3 is CASSPGTGPYEQYF. The CDR3 DNA follows: TGTGCCAGCAGCCCCGGGACAGGGCCCTACGAGCAGTACTTC.

The V and J genes are TRBV4-2 and TRBJ2-1; TRBD2 agrees at 7 bases. This CDR3 is built from 16 residues. V shed 0 bases and J 2 bases; nucleotides not matched to a gene: 4. Germline V gene sequence: CDR1 LGHNA, CDR2 YNFKEQ. The CDR3 DNA follows: TGTGCCAGCAGCCAAGAGACGGGGGGTCCCTACAATGAGCAGTTCTTC. It encodes CASSQETGGPYNEQFF.